This T cell receptor beta chain comes out of a study of metastatic and nonmetastatic thyroid tumors. TCRdb re-called the PCR reads via MiXCR. The data contain tens of thousands of clones, 9.5% to 15% of them singletons. All patients were treatment-naive before thyroid surgery. This CDR3 is built from 17 residues. The germline gives CDR1 LGHNA, CDR2 YNFKEQ. V dropped 5 bases and J dropped 4; count of bases not matched to a gene: 8. Material: tumor tissue. The clonotype originates from a female donor with papillary thyroid cancer or a benign thyroid nodule (not recorded which). Some clones in this sample may be carry-over from other donors' samples. This rearrangement joins TRBV4-2 to TRBJ2-3; 14 bases are shared with TRBD2. CDR3 amino acids: CASSEGLAGVRADTQYF. The CDR3, as DNA: TGTGCCAGCAGCGAGGGACTAGCGGGAGTCAGGGCAGATACGCAGTATTTT.